The 21 T cell receptor beta chains presented below share a single source sample, sequenced in a study of blood T cell repertoires in COVID-19. The protocol was immunoSEQ multiplex PCR, while the TCRdb copy is restricted to in-frame clones and leaves out a portion. This sample has over 50,000 clones, with 86% found just once. Material for sequencing was peripheral blood. The receptors come from a human donor in a cohort sampled during active COVID-19.

The chain has TRBV6-5 and TRBJ1-4; D is undetermined. Trimming left V 5 bases short and J 4 bases short, with 14 bases between. The CDR3 covers 15 residues. Germline lookup yields CDR1 MNHEY and CDR2 SVGAGI. The CDR3 DNA sequence: TGTGCCAGCAGTCTTATCGGTCTCCTTAATGAAAAACTGTTTTTT. This encodes CASSLIGLLNEKLFF.

The chain has TRBV28 and TRBJ1-1; TRBD1 aligns across 7 bases. Germline lookup yields CDR1 MDHEN and CDR2 SYDVKM. Trimming cost V 5 bases and J 7 bases; bases outside gene matches: 10. CDR3 length: 14 amino acids. The CDR3 nucleotides read TGTGCCAGCAGTCCACCGACAGGGTTGGGTGAAGCTTTCTTT. It codes for CASSPPTGLGEAFF.

CDR3 in DNA: TGTGCCAGCAGAGTCCAGGGGGCTGCGAACACTGAAGCTTTCTTT. Its protein product is CASRVQGAANTEAFF. This rearrangement joins TRBV6-4 to TRBJ1-1, with 8 bases fitting TRBD1. The CDR3 contains 15 residues. The ends lost 6 bases at V and 1 base at J; junction bases unmatched: 7. Germline CDR1 MRHNA, CDR2 SNTAGT.

This chain links TRBV11-2 with TRBJ2-1, with 11 bases lining up with TRBD2. V lost 3 bases, J lost 0 bases, and 4 bases stayed unmatched. Germline loops: CDR1 SGHAT, CDR2 FQNNGV. CDR3 size: 17 residues. Here the CDR3 reads CASSFRGLAGSYNEQFF. The CDR3 DNA reads TGTGCCAGCAGCTTCCGAGGACTAGCGGGCTCCTACAATGAGCAGTTCTTC.

The chain has TRBV2 and TRBJ2-1; 7 positions match TRBD2. The CDR3 contains 15 residues. Per the germline V gene, CDR1 is SNHLY and CDR2 is FYNNEI. The ends lost 10 bases at V and 0 bases at J; junction bases unmatched: 9. The chain's CDR3 is CATTSSGNSYNEQFF. In DNA form, the CDR3 reads TGTGCCACTACGTCTAGCGGAAACTCCTACAATGAGCAGTTCTTC. Using reference TRBV2 and TRBJ2-1 for the parts outside the CDR3, the full variable domain is EPEVTQTPSHQVTQMGQEVILRCVPISNHLYFYWYRQILGQKVEFLVSFYNNEISEKSEIFDDQFSVERPDGSNFTLKIRSTKLEDSAMYFCATTSSGNSYNEQFFGPGTRLTVL.

The chain recombines TRBV28 with TRBJ1-2; 9 nucleotides align to TRBD1. Germline V gives CDR1 MDHEN, CDR2 SYDVKM. The CDR3 covers 17 residues. V gave up 6 bases and J gave up 0 bases; unmatched junction bases: 11. Here the CDR3 DNA reads TGTGCCAGCAGGGCACAGGGGGCGCGAATCTCTAACTATGGCTACACCTTC. This encodes CASRAQGARISNYGYTF.

The chain recombines TRBV27 with TRBJ1-5; TRBD1 matches at 9 bases. With 8 bases clipped from V and 7 bases from J, the junction kept 12 bases outside the gene matches. The CDR3 totals 15 residues. Germline V gene data show CDR1 as MNHEY and CDR2 as SMNVEV (reference sequence). For the CDR3, the DNA is TGTGCCAGCGGACGGGGACAGGGTGGGGAACAGCCCCAGCATTTT. The encoded protein is CASGRGQGGEQPQHF.

This clone was seen more than once but under ten times. This chain links TRBV12-3 or TRBV12-4 with TRBJ1-2, with D possibly TRBD1 on 5 matching bases. Trimming removed 6 bases at V and 5 bases at J, with 13 bases between. The CDR3 loop spans 13 amino acids. DNA for the CDR3: TGTGCCAGCAGGATGACAGTAGATTATGGCTACACCTTC. Its translation is CASRMTVDYGYTF.

A single count supports this clone. This chain links TRBV6-6 with TRBJ2-2, with TRBD2 identical over 9 bases. After removal of 5 bases from V and 2 bases from J, the junction contained 9 bases not matched to a gene. CDR1 and CDR2 (germline): MNHNY, SVGAGI (reference sequence). The CDR3 runs 17 residues. As DNA, the CDR3 is TGTGCCAGCAGTCCGCGGGCGGGAGGGATTAACACCGGGGAGCTGTTTTTT. Its protein is CASSPRAGGINTGELFF.

V is TRBV10-1 and J is TRBJ2-7; 7 bases are shared with TRBD2. The V segment lost 0 bases and the J segment 1 base; nucleotides outside the gene matches: 3. The CDR3 extends over 15 amino acids. CDR1 is WNHNN, CDR2 SYGVQD, per germline (reference sequence). CDR3: CASSESASGSYEQYF. The CDR3 DNA reads as TGCGCCAGCAGTGAGTCCGCTAGCGGATCCTACGAGCAGTACTTC.

This rearrangement joins TRBV4-1 to TRBJ2-1; TRBD2 might be the D (6 bases). The V end was cut by 0 bases, the J end by 3 bases, with 24 bases between. Germline CDR1 is MGHRA and CDR2 is YSYEKL. This CDR3 is built from 20 residues. CDR3 sequence: CASSQDRYRVSGPYYNEQFF. In DNA, the CDR3 is TGCGCCAGCAGCCAAGATAGGTATAGGGTAAGCGGGCCCTACTACAATGAGCAGTTCTTC.

The chain is built from TRBV7-9 and TRBJ2-1, with TRBD2 matching 13 bases. CDR3 length equals 17 residues. Germline CDR1 is SEHNR and CDR2 is FQNEAQ (reference sequence). V dropped 5 bases and J dropped 5; count of bases not matched to a gene: 9. CDR3 region: CASSPKRLAGGNNEQFF. CDR3 DNA sequence: TGTGCCAGCAGCCCGAAAAGACTAGCGGGAGGAAACAATGAGCAGTTCTTC.

The CDR3 reads CASISGSYNEQFF. CDR3 DNA: TGTGCCAGTATCAGCGGCTCCTACAATGAGCAGTTCTTC. The rearrangement uses TRBV19 and TRBJ2-1; possible D gene TRBD2, 5 bases. CDR1 and CDR2 (germline): LNHDA, SQIVND (reference sequence). This CDR3 comprises 13 residues. Deletions cut 7 bases from V and 0 bases from J, with 7 bases between. The full variable domain, in which reference TRBV19 and TRBJ2-1 provide the parts outside the CDR3, is DGGITQSPKYLFRKEGQNVTLSCEQNLNHDAMYWYRQDPGQGLRLIYYSQIVNDFQKGDIAEGYSVSREKKESFPLTVTSAQKNPTAFYLCASISGSYNEQFFGPGTRLTVL.

The V call is TRBV3-1 (or the pseudogene TRBV3-2), the J call TRBJ1-5; D is uncertain. This CDR3 spans 15 amino acids. The germline V gene encodes CDR1 LGHDT and CDR2 YNNKEL (reference sequence). The V end lost 1 base, the J end lost 5 bases, and 12 bases lay between the germline ends. The CDR3 nucleotides are TGTGCCAGCAGCCAAGGTATACTCGGTTATCAGCCCCAGCATTTT. Encoded protein: CASSQGILGYQPQHF.

This clone was observed a handful of times. J is TRBJ1-1 and V is TRBV27; D gene unclear. This CDR3 is 13 amino acids long. Trimming removed 6 bases at V and 0 bases at J, with 8 bases between. In germline, CDR1 is MNHEY, CDR2 SMNVEV (reference sequence). CDR3 sequence: CASRRSLNTEAFF. The CDR3 DNA is TGTGCCAGCAGAAGGAGTTTGAACACTGAAGCTTTCTTT.

V usage is TRBV5-4 and J usage is TRBJ1-1; D is possibly TRBD1 (5 bases). CDR1 and CDR2 from the germline V gene are SGHNT and YYREEE (reference sequence). The CDR3 length is 14 residues. V was shortened by 0 bases and J by 2 bases, with 8 bases between the two germline ends. CDR3 sequence: CASSLGGDNTEAFF. The CDR3 bases are TGTGCCAGCAGCTTGGGGGGGGACAACACTGAAGCTTTCTTT.

The CDR3 nucleotides read TGCGCCAGCAGCTTGTCCAGCGGGAGGGGAAATGAGCAGTTCTTC. Encoded protein: CASSLSSGRGNEQFF. V is TRBV5-1 and J is TRBJ2-1; 10 bases agree with TRBD2. Germline loops: CDR1 SGHRS, CDR2 YFSETQ. V was pared by 1 base and J by 7 bases, with 5 bases of the junction left unmatched. The CDR3 totals 15 residues.

The chain links TRBV18 to TRBJ1-1; maybe TRBD1 (6 bases). The V end lost 3 bases, the J end lost 1 base, and 24 bases lay between the germline ends. Germline CDR1 and CDR2: KGHSH and LQKENI. The CDR3 totals 19 residues. CDR3 region: CASSPGGGGRFNQNTEAFF. CDR3 in DNA: TGTGCCAGCTCACCGGGGGGGGGCGGGCGCTTTAATCAGAACACTGAAGCTTTCTTT.

V is TRBV7-2 and J is TRBJ1-3; D is uncertain. This CDR3 spans 15 amino acids. V was clipped by 6 bases and J by 0 bases, with 12 bases between them. CDR1 is SGHTA, CDR2 FQGNSA, per germline. The CDR3 nucleotides are TGTGCCAGCAGTCCCGGCGGATACTCTGGAAACACCATATATTTT. It encodes CASSPGGYSGNTIYF.

The CDR3, as DNA: TGCGCCAGCAGCCATTCAGGGTCTGGTTTTCTGAATGAGCAGTTCTTC. Amino acids: CASSHSGSGFLNEQFF. This chain links TRBV4-1 with TRBJ2-1; a possible D gene is TRBD1 (5 bases). Germline assignment: CDR1 MGHRA and CDR2 YSYEKL. The CDR3 is 16 residues long. Trimming cost V 3 bases and J 7 bases, with 19 bases left between them.

This sequence joins TRBV19 and TRBJ2-7; 12 positions agree with TRBD2. Germline V CDR1 and CDR2: LNHDA, SQIVND (reference sequence). The CDR3 spans 14 residues. With 6 bases clipped from V and 7 bases from J, the junction kept 7 bases outside the gene matches. This chain's CDR3 is CASSPLAGGREQYF. The CDR3, as DNA: TGTGCCAGTAGCCCTCTAGCGGGAGGGCGGGAGCAGTACTTC.